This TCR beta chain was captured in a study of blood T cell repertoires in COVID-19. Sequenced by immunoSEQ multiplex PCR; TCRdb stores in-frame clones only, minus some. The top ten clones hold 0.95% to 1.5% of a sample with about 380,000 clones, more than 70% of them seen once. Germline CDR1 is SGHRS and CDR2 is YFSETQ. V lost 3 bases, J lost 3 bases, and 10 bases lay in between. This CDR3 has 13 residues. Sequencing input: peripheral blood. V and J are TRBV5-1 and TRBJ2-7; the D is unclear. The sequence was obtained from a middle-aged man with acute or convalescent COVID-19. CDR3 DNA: TGCGCCAGCAGCTCCCCTGGGCTCTACGAGCAGTACTTC. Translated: CASSSPGLYEQYF.